The T cell receptor (beta chain) described here comes from a study of OX40 agonist ivuxolimab in advanced cancers. Study background: Patients in dose escalation had liver, melanoma, kidney or head and neck cancers.

Libraries were prepared by immunoSEQ multiplex PCR; TCRdb keeps only in-frame clonotypes and omits some of them. The data hold roughly 100,000 clones, with 85% to 90% observed a single time. This clone was seen a handful of times. The source was CD4+ or CD8+ T cells sorted from blood, collected in a trial of the OX40 agonist ivuxolimab. This TCR came from an adult with an advanced solid tumor such as melanoma, head and neck, liver or kidney cancer.

CDR3 loop: CASSISTADNSPLHF. The CDR3 nucleotides read TGTGCCAGTAGTATTTCGACAGCAGACAATTCACCCCTCCACTTT. The V call is TRBV19, the J call TRBJ1-6; TRBD1 is a possible D gene (5 bases). Germline V CDR1 and CDR2: LNHDA, SQIVND (reference sequence). The CDR3 length is 15 residues. V gave up 3 bases and J gave up 7 bases, with 13 bases separating them.